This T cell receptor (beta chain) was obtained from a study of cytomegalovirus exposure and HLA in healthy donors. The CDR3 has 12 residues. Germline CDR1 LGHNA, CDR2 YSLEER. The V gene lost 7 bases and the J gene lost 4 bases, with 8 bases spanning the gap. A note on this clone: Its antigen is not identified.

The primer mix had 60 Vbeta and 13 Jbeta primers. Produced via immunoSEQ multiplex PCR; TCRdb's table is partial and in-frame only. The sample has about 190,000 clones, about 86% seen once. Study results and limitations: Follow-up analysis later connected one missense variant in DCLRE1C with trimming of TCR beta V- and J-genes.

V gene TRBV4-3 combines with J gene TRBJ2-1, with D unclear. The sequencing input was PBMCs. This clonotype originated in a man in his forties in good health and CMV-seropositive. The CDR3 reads CASTQEYNEQFF. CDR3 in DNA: TGCGCCAGCACCCAGGAGTACAATGAGCAGTTCTTC.